Sequencing of this T cell receptor (beta chain) was carried out in a study of control samples from healthy donors and cancer patients. Data came from immunoSEQ multiplex PCR; TCRdb stores just in-frame clones and leaves some out. There are 120,000 to 150,000 clones in the sample; about 90% occur only once, and 7.1% lies in the top ten. This CDR3 is 14 amino acids long. The receptor comes from a man between 18 and 29 years old in good health. Input material: blood. The chain has TRBV21-1 and TRBJ2-7; the D call in the table, TRBD2, was not verified against the DNA. TRBV21-1 is given as a pseudogene. The CDR3, as DNA: TGTGCCAGCAGCAGGGAGGGGACCTCCTACGAGCAGTACTTC. It translates to CASSREGTSYEQYF.